This entry lists 28 T cell receptor beta chains sequenced from one sample in a study of patients and donors after allogeneic stem cell transplantation. Using its own MiXCR run on the RT-PCR reads, TCRdb lists one record per CDR3 protein. The data show 160,000 or so distinct CDR3 sequences, about 24% seen once. The sample was blood, either unsorted or a sorted T cell fraction (not recorded which). The source is a human donor who was either an allogeneic HSCT recipient or a stem cell or donor lymphocyte infusion donor (not recorded which). It is not recorded whose cells these are; they may come from a transplant donor.

This clonotype was seen a handful of times. The chain carries TRBV3-1 and TRBJ1-2; perhaps TRBD1 as D (5 bases). The V end was cut by 8 bases, the J end by 5 bases, with 18 bases between. The CDR3 loop spans 14 amino acids. In germline, CDR1 is LGHDT, CDR2 YNNKEL (reference sequence). The CDR3 sequence is CASRLKGAEYGYTF. CDR3 DNA: TGTGCCAGCCGTCTCAAAGGGGCGGAGTATGGCTACACCTTC.

In this sample, this clonotype turned up a few times. This chain uses TRBV11-1 with TRBJ2-7, with TRBD1 matching over 10 bases. Germline CDR1 is SGHAT and CDR2 is FQDESV (reference sequence). The ends lost 1 base at V and 5 bases at J; junction bases unmatched: 11. The CDR3 is made up of 17 amino acids. CDR3 nucleotides: TGTGCCAGCAGCTTAGGATATGGGACAGGGGTATCCAACGAGCAGTACTTC. Encoded protein: CASSLGYGTGVSNEQYF. Filled out from reference TRBV11-1 and TRBJ2-7, the complete variable domain reads EAEVAQSPRYKITEKSQAVAFWCDPISGHATLYWYRQILGQGPELLVQFQDESVVDDSQLPKDRFSAERLKGVDSTLKIQPAELGDSAMYLCASSLGYGTGVSNEQYFGPGTRLTVT.

Ten or more counts support this clonotype. The chain carries TRBV20-1 and TRBJ1-2; possibly TRBD1 for D (5 bases). V was pared by 6 bases and J by 3 bases, with 20 bases between. The CDR3 totals 15 residues. From germline, CDR1 is DFQATT and CDR2 SNEGSKA (reference sequence). CDR3 DNA sequence: TGCAGTGCCCCATACCTGACAGCCGTGGACTATGGCTACACCTTC. It translates to CSAPYLTAVDYGYTF.

CDR3 protein: CASSYFQGFTEAFF. CDR3 coding DNA: TGTGCCAGCAGTTACTTTCAGGGCTTCACTGAAGCTTTCTTT. The chain links TRBV6-5 to TRBJ1-1; D is perhaps TRBD1 (5 bases). V shed 1 base and J shed 4 bases, with 10 bases lying between them. The CDR3 runs to 14 residues. Looked up from germline, CDR1 is MNHEY and CDR2 is SVGAGI.

The V and J genes are TRBV2 and TRBJ2-3; tentative D call: TRBD1 (7 bases). This CDR3 is 15 amino acids long. Trimming stripped 5 bases from V and 3 bases from J, with 15 bases between. CDR1 and CDR2 from the germline V gene are SNHLY and FYNNEI. CDR3 DNA sequence: TGTGCCAGCAGTACTGACAGGGACTTTACAGATACGCAGTATTTT. This translates into CASSTDRDFTDTQYF.

This clonotype was seen more than once but under ten times. The rearrangement joins TRBV12-3 or TRBV12-4 to TRBJ2-5, with a weak D call TRBD1 (6 bases). Trimming shortened V by 1 base and J by 4 bases, and 10 bases separated the two germline ends. This CDR3 comprises 14 residues. In DNA, the CDR3 is TGTGCCAGCAGTTTAGGCATAGGGGGAGAGACCCAGTACTTC. This codes for CASSLGIGGETQYF.

This rearrangement joins TRBV7-9 to TRBJ1-1, with D possibly being TRBD1 (5 bases). V was trimmed by 7 bases and J by 7 bases, leaving 19 bases between them. This CDR3 region has 14 residues. Germline-derived CDR1 and CDR2 are SEHNR and FQNEAQ (reference sequence). The CDR3 DNA is TGTGCCAGCACCGCCCAGGGTCGCGATGGTGAAGCTTTCTTT. It codes for CASTAQGRDGEAFF.

This clonotype was observed a handful of times. V is TRBV12-3 or TRBV12-4 and J is TRBJ2-3; TRBD2 might be the D (5 bases). This CDR3 has 16 residues. V was shortened by 4 bases and J by 4 bases, with 18 bases between the two germline ends. This CDR3 is CASSWYGMNGADTQYF. CDR3 DNA: TGTGCCAGCAGTTGGTACGGGATGAATGGCGCAGATACGCAGTATTTT.

The chain employs TRBV7-9 and TRBJ2-3; D not certain. The CDR3 has 11 residues. Trimming pared 6 bases from V and 6 bases from J, leaving 7 bases between. The germline V gene encodes CDR1 SEHNR and CDR2 FQNEAQ (reference sequence). The CDR3 region is CASSQVDTQYF. In DNA form, the CDR3 reads TGTGCCAGCAGTCAAGTTGATACGCAGTATTTT. The entire variable domain, with the rest obtained from reference TRBV7-9 and TRBJ2-3, is as follows: DTGVSQNPRHKITKRGQNVTFRCDPISEHNRLYWYRQTLGQGPEFLTYFQNEAQLEKSRLLSDRFSAERPKGSFSTLEIQRTEQGDSAMYLCASSQVDTQYFGPGTRLTVL.

This CDR3 is CASTRGSYNEQFF. CDR3 DNA sequence: TGTGCCAGCACGCGGGGGAGCTACAATGAGCAGTTCTTC. The chain is built from TRBV6-7 and TRBJ2-1, with 7 bases lining up with TRBD2. TRBV6-7 carries the ORF label, with uncertain function. The CDR3 covers 13 residues. The V segment lost 7 bases and the J segment 3 bases; nucleotides outside the gene matches: 3.

In its sample, this clonotype was seen many times. The chain combines TRBV3-1 with TRBJ1-4; TRBD1 aligns across 10 bases. The trim removed 4 bases at V and 8 bases at J, leaving 4 bases unmatched. The CDR3 extends over 14 amino acids. Germline V gene sequence: CDR1 LGHDT, CDR2 YNNKEL (reference sequence). CDR3 region: CASSPGTGDEKLFF. CDR3 DNA sequence: TGTGCCAGCAGCCCCGGGACAGGGGACGAAAAACTGTTTTTT. Looking up the rest from reference TRBV3-1 and TRBJ1-4 gives the full variable domain: DTAVSQTPKYLVTQMGNDKSIKCEQNLGHDTMYWYKQDSKKFLKIMFSYNNKELIINETVPNRFSPKSPDKAHLNLHINSLELGDSAVYFCASSPGTGDEKLFFGSGTQLSVL.

In this sample, this clonotype turned up once. The gene calls are TRBV12-3 or TRBV12-4 and TRBJ2-3, with 9 positions matching TRBD1. This CDR3 has 14 residues. V dropped 9 bases and J dropped 6; count of bases not matched to a gene: 10. CDR3: CASLTGGYPDTQYF. The CDR3 DNA follows: TGTGCCAGTCTAACAGGGGGCTATCCGGATACGCAGTATTTT.

This clonotype was seen a few times. This chain links TRBV5-1 with TRBJ1-1; D not resolved. The CDR3 spans 13 residues. V was pared by 5 bases and J by 1 base, with 9 bases between. CDR1 is SGHRS and CDR2 is YFSETQ in the germline V gene. The chain's CDR3 is CASRGTKNTEAFF. The CDR3 nucleotides are TGCGCCAGCAGAGGAACAAAGAACACTGAAGCTTTCTTT.

The chain links TRBV7-9 to TRBJ2-2; 8 positions agree with TRBD1. V dropped 4 bases and J dropped 6; count of bases not matched to a gene: 10. Per germline, CDR1 SEHNR and CDR2 FQNEAQ (reference sequence). The CDR3 length is 16 residues. DNA for the CDR3: TGTGCCAGCAGCTCCTCGGTCAGGGGGCTGGCCGGGGAGCTGTTTTTT. Its protein is CASSSSVRGLAGELFF.

The chain combines TRBV4-3 with TRBJ2-1; D may be TRBD2 (6 bases). CDR3 length: 19 residues. The germline CDR1 and CDR2 sequences are LGHNA and YSLEER. Trimming removed 2 bases at V and 5 bases at J, with 25 bases between. CDR3 loop: CASSQLIGRSGTENNEQFF. The DNA for the CDR3 is TGCGCCAGCAGCCAACTTATAGGCCGTAGCGGAACCGAGAACAATGAGCAGTTCTTC.

This clonotype has just a few counts. The chain uses TRBV4-1 and TRBJ1-1, with D tentatively TRBD1 (5 bases). This CDR3 contains 15 residues. Trimming took off 0 bases at V and 0 bases at J, with 8 bases between the two ends. Germline V CDR1 and CDR2: MGHRA, YSYEKL. The CDR3 protein is CASSQDRELNTEAFF. The DNA for the CDR3 is TGCGCCAGCAGCCAAGACAGGGAACTGAACACTGAAGCTTTCTTT.

This clonotype was counted between two and nine times. V usage is TRBV12-3 or TRBV12-4 and J usage is TRBJ1-6; no definite D call. The CDR3 length is 15 residues. Trimming pared 5 bases from V and 5 bases from J, leaving 13 bases between. CDR3 bases: TGTGCCAGCAGTCAAGGAATACACGATAATTCACCCCTCCACTTT. This codes for CASSQGIHDNSPLHF.

The chain links TRBV5-1 to TRBJ2-3; 10 bases map to TRBD2. CDR1 and CDR2 from the germline V gene are SGHRS and YFSETQ. This CDR3 has 16 residues. V trimming: 4 bases; J trimming: 4 bases; junction bases outside the gene matches: 9. CDR3 sequence reads: CASSPASGGLPDTQYF. In nucleotides, the CDR3 is TGCGCCAGCAGCCCAGCTAGCGGGGGTTTGCCAGATACGCAGTATTTT.

This clonotype occurred a few times. The chain links TRBV4-1 to TRBJ1-3, with D tentatively TRBD1 (5 bases). Per the germline V gene, CDR1 is MGHRA and CDR2 is YSYEKL. V shed 1 base and J shed 8 bases, with 15 bases lying between them. The CDR3 has 15 amino acids. The CDR3 protein is CASSQARGRVHTIYF. In DNA, the CDR3 is TGCGCCAGCAGCCAAGCCCGCGGCAGGGTTCACACCATATATTTT.

The CDR3 protein is CSARGRDRGHGQPQHF. In DNA form, the CDR3 reads TGCAGTGCTCGAGGGCGGGACAGGGGGCATGGTCAGCCCCAGCATTTT. The J gene is TRBJ1-5, the V gene TRBV20-1; 12 nucleotides align to TRBD1. The CDR3 sequence is 16 residues long. The J segment lost 6 bases and the V segment lost 5 bases, leaving 11 bases of the junction unmatched. Germline V gives CDR1 DFQATT, CDR2 SNEGSKA (reference sequence).

J is TRBJ1-5 and V is TRBV7-2; a possible D gene is TRBD1 (5 bases). Germline CDR1 is SGHTA and CDR2 is FQGNSA. The germline V and J ends were trimmed by 1 base and 2 bases, with 21 bases remaining between them. This CDR3 is 19 amino acids long. The CDR3 nucleotides read TGTGCCAGCAGCTTAGTGGGGCACAGTAGTAATATCGGCAATCAGCCCCAGCATTTT. It translates to CASSLVGHSSNIGNQPQHF.

This sequence joins TRBV6-5 and TRBJ1-5; D call uncertain. Germline CDR1 is MNHEY and CDR2 is SVGAGI. The CDR3 contains 13 residues. V was pared by 2 bases and J by 4 bases, with 6 bases between. For the CDR3, the DNA is TGTGCCAGCAGTTACGAACCTAATCAGCCCCAGCATTTT. It specifies CASSYEPNQPQHF.

This clonotype was detected only a few times. The V gene is TRBV12-3 or TRBV12-4, the J gene TRBJ1-2, with TRBD1 as a possible D gene (6 bases). Trimming pared 6 bases from V and 7 bases from J, leaving 15 bases between. CDR3 length equals 13 residues. Here the CDR3 reads CASRPTGSGGYTF. CDR3 DNA sequence: TGTGCCAGCAGACCCACAGGGTCCGGTGGCTACACCTTC.

This chain links TRBV27 with TRBJ2-5, with TRBD2 matching 9 bases. CDR1 is MNHEY, CDR2 SMNVEV, per germline (reference sequence). Trimming took 7 bases from V and 2 from J; bases not matched to a gene: 14. This CDR3 contains 17 residues. The DNA of the CDR3 is TGTGCCAGCATCTTTGGATCTAGCGGGACCCTTCAAGAGACCCAGTACTTC. This sequence encodes CASIFGSSGTLQETQYF.

In its sample, this clonotype was seen many times. The chain links TRBV7-2 to TRBJ1-1; D is perhaps TRBD1 (6 bases). This CDR3 region has 14 residues. The germline gives CDR1 SGHTA, CDR2 FQGNSA. V lost 5 bases and J lost 3, with 13 bases in between. In DNA form, the CDR3 reads TGTGCCAGCAGCGCCAGGGGTGGGTACACTGAAGCTTTCTTT. Amino acids: CASSARGGYTEAFF.

This rearrangement joins TRBV5-1 to TRBJ2-2, with D unclear. The CDR3 has 17 amino acids. Trimming shortened V by 4 bases and J by 3 bases, and 19 bases separated the two germline ends. Germline V gene lookup returns CDR1 SGHRS and CDR2 YFSETQ. In nucleotides, the CDR3 is TGCGCCAGCAGCCCGCGGCGAAAGGTTTCCCACACCGGGGAGCTGTTTTTT. It encodes CASSPRRKVSHTGELFF.

This clonotype was counted only a few times. The chain joins TRBV12-3 or TRBV12-4 to TRBJ2-7, with 7 bases identical to TRBD2. The CDR3 contains 14 residues. J was trimmed by 0 bases and V by 3 bases; bases with no gene match: 2. Written as DNA, the CDR3 is TGTGCCAGCAGTTTGGGGGGGATCTCCTACGAGCAGTACTTC. It encodes CASSLGGISYEQYF.

J is TRBJ2-1 and V is TRBV5-5; D remains ambiguous. The CDR3 is made up of 15 amino acids. Germline values: CDR1 SGHKS, CDR2 YYEKEE (reference sequence). Trimming cost V 7 bases and J 0 bases, with 14 bases left between them. CDR3 residues: CASEVASISYNEQFF. In DNA, the CDR3 is TGTGCCAGCGAGGTAGCCTCTATCTCCTACAATGAGCAGTTCTTC.